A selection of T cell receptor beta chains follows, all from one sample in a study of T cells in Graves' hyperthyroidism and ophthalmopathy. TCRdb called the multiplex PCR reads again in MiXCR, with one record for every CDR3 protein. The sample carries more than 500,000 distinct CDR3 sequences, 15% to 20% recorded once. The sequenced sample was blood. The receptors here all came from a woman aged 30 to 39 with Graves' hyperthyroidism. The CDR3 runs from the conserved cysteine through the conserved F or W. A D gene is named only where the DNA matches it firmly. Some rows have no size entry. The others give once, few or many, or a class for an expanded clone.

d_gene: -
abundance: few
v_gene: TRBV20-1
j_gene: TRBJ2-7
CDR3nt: TGCAGTGCTAGGGCCCCGGGTTCCGTCTACGAGCAGTACTTC
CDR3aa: CSARAPGSVYEQYF

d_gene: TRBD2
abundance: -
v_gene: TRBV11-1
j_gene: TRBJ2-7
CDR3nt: TGTGCCGGCAGCTTTCCTCTAGCGGGACCTGCCTACGAGCAGTACTTC
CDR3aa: CAGSFPLAGPAYEQYF

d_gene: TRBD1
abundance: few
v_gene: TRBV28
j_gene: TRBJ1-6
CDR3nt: TGTGCCAGCAGTTACAGGGGGATCTCCTATAATTCACCCCTCCACTTT
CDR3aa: CASSYRGISYNSPLHF

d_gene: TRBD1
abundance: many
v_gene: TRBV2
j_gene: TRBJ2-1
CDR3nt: TGTGCCAGCAGCGGTCGAACCTGGGGACAGTCCAATGAGCAGTTCTTC
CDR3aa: CASSGRTWGQSNEQFF

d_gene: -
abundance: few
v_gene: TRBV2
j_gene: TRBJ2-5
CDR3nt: TGTGCCAGCACATATTTCGGGGGGCGTCAAGAGACCCAGTACTTC
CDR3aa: CASTYFGGRQETQYF

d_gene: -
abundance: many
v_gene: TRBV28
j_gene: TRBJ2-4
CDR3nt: TGTGCCAGCAGCCGCCCCCTATTAGCAGTCCCTTGGGAGGCCAAAAACATTCAGTACTTC
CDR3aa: CASSRPLLAVPWEAKNIQYF

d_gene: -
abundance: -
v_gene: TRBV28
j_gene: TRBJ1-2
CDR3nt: TGTGCCAGCCTAACCGATGGTATCGGCTACACCTTC
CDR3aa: CASLTDGIGYTF

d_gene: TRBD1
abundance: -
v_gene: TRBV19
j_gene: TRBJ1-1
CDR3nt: TGTGCCAGTACCCCGAGAGGTAGCAGGGGGTACACTGAAGCTTTCTTT
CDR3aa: CASTPRGSRGYTEAFF

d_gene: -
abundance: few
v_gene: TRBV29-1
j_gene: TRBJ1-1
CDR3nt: TGCAGCGTTGGGAAAGGAACTGAAGCTTTCTTT
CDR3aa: CSVGKGTEAFF

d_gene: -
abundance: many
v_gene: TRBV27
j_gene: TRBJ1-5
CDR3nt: TGTGCCAGCAGGCCGGGGGTAGGGAATCAGCCCCAGCATTTT
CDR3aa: CASRPGVGNQPQHF

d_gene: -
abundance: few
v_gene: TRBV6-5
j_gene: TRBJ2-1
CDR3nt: TGTGCCAGCAGTTACGATAGGGCCCGGGTCAATGAGCAGTTCTTC
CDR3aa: CASSYDRARVNEQFF

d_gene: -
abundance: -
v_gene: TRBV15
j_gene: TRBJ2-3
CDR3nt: TGTGCCACCAGCAGAATGTTGGGGGGCCTCACAGATACGCAGTATTTT
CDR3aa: CATSRMLGGLTDTQYF

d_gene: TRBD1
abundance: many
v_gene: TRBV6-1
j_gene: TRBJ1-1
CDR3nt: TGTGCCAGCAGTGAAGCGACAGGGTGGGTCCCTGAAGCTTTCTTT
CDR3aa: CASSEATGWVPEAFF

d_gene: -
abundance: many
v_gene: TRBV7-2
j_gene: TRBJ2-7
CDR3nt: TGTGCCAGCAGCCTAATCGGACCTCTGGGCCCCTACGAGCAGTACTTC
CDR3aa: CASSLIGPLGPYEQYF

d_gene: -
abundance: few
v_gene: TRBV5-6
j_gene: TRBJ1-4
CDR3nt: TGTGCCAGCAGTAACCTAGGAAGGCAGGTGGAAGAAAAACTGTTTTTT
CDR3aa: CASSNLGRQVEEKLFF

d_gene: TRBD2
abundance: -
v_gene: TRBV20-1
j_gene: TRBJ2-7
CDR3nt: TGCAGTGCTCGGGGGGTCGGGTACGAGCAGTACTTC
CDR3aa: CSARGVGYEQYF

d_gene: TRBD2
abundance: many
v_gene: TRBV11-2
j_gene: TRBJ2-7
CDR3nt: TGTGCCAGCAGCTCCCCGGGTAGCGGGAGGGGCGAGCAGTACTTC
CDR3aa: CASSSPGSGRGEQYF

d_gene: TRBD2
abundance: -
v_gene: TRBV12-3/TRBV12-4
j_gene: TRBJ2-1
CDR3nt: TGTGCCAGCAGTTTTGGAGGCCTAGCGGGAGGTGATGAGCAGTTCTTC
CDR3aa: CASSFGGLAGGDEQFF

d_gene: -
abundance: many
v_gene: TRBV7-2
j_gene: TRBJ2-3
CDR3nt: TGTGCCAGCAGCTTATCTCCAGACACAGATACGCAGTATTTT
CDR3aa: CASSLSPDTDTQYF

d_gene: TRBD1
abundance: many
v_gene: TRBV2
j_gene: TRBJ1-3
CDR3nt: TGTGCCAGCAGTCGGGACAGCACTGGAAACACCATATATTTT
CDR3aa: CASSRDSTGNTIYF

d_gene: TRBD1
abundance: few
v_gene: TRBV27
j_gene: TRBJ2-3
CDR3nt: TGTGCCAGCAGCCGGACAGGCGGCCCCCACGCAGATACGCAGTATTTT
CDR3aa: CASSRTGGPHADTQYF

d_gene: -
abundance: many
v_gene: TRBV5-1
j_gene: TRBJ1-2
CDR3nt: TGCGCCAGCAGCTCTAGTGTGGACTATGGCTACACCTTC
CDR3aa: CASSSSVDYGYTF

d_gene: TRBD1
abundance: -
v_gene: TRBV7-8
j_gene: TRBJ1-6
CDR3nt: TGTGCCAGCAGCTTAGGGACAGGGGGGAGCTCCTATAATTCACCCCTCCACTTT
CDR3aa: CASSLGTGGSSYNSPLHF

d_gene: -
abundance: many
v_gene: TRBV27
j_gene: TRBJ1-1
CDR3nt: TGTGCCAGCAGTTCCTACCCCGGGAGGGGAGGCACTGAAGCTTTCTTT
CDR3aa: CASSSYPGRGGTEAFF

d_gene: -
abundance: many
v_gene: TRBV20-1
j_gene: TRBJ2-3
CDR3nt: TGCAGTGCTAGAGGGCTTGGCGGGGGCGAGTACACAGATACGCAGTATTTT
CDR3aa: CSARGLGGGEYTDTQYF

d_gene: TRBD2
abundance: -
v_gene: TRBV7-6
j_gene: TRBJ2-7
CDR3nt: TGTGCCAGCAGCAAACTAGCGGGAGGAACCTACGAGCAGTACTTC
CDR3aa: CASSKLAGGTYEQYF

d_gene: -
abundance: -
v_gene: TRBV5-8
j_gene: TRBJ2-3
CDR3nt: TGTGCCAGCAGCTTGGGTACGGAGCCCACAGATACGCAGTATTTT
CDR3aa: CASSLGTEPTDTQYF

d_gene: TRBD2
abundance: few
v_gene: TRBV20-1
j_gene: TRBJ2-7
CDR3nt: TGCAGTGCTAGGGCTGGAGCGGGAGTCGGGGAGCAGTACTTC
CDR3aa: CSARAGAGVGEQYF

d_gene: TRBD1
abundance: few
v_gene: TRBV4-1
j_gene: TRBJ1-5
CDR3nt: TGCGCCAGCAGCCAAGTCGAGGACAGGGGTAATCAGCCCCAGCATTTT
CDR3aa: CASSQVEDRGNQPQHF

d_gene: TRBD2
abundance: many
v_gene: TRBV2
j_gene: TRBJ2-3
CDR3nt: TGTGCCAGCGGGCGGGAGGAACTCACAGATACGCAGTATTTT
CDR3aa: CASGREELTDTQYF

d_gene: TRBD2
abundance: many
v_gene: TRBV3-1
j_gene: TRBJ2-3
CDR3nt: TGTGCCAGCAGCCAAGGGGGAGGGCCCACCTTTAACACAGATACGCAGTATTTT
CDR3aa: CASSQGGGPTFNTDTQYF

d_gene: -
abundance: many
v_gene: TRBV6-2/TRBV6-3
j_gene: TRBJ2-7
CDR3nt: TGTGCCAGCAGGGAAAGGGGGATCTACGAGCAGTACTTC
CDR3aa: CASRERGIYEQYF

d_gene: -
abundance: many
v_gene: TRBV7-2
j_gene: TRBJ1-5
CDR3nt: TGTGCCAGCAGTCTAGCCCCCTTGGACAGCTCCCCAATTAATTTT
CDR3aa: CASSLAPLDSSPINF

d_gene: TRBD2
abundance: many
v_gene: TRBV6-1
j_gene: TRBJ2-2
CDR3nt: TGTGCCAGCAGCAACGGACTAGCGGAGGGAGGCGGGGAGCTGTTTTTT
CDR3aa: CASSNGLAEGGGELFF

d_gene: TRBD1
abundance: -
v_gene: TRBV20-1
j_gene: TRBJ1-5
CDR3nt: TGCAGTGCTAGAGTCTGGGGGTGGACAGGTAATCAGCCCCAGCATTTT
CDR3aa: CSARVWGWTGNQPQHF

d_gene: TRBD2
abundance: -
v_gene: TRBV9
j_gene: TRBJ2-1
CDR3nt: TGTGCCAGCAGCGTAGGTACTAGCGAGAAGAATGGGCAGTTCTTC
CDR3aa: CASSVGTSEKNGQFF

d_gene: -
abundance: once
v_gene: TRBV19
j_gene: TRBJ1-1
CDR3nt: TGTGCCAGTAGTACCCTAATCGGGACCGAGGATGGAGCTTTCTTT
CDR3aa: CASSTLIGTEDGAFF

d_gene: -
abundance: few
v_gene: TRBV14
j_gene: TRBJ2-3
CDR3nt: TGTGCCAGCAGCCAAGAGGTTGTACAGGGAGGAGATACGCAGTATTTT
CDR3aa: CASSQEVVQGGDTQYF

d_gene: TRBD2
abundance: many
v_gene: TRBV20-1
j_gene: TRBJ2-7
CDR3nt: TGCAGTGCTAGAATAATTAGCGGGACTTACGAGCAGTACTTC
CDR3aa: CSARIISGTYEQYF

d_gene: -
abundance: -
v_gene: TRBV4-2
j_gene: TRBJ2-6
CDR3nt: TGTGCCAGCAGCCAAGATATTTCGGGACCCGGGGCCAACGTCCTGACTTTC
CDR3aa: CASSQDISGPGANVLTF

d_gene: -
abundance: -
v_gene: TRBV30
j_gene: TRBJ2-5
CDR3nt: TGTGCCTTCATGACAACGGAAGAGACCCAGTACTTC
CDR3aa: CAFMTTEETQYF

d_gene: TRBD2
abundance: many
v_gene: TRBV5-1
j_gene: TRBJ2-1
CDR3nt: TGCGCCAGCAGCTTGGGGGACTGGACTAGCTCCTACAATGAGCAGTTCTTC
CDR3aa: CASSLGDWTSSYNEQFF

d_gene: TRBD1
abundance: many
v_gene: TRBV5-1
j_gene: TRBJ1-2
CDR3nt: TGCGCCAGCAGCTCGACAGGGAACTATGGCTACACCTTC
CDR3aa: CASSSTGNYGYTF